Listed here are 18 T cell receptor beta chains from one sample, sequenced in a study of blood T cell repertoires in COVID-19. Repertoires were generated with immunoSEQ multiplex PCR, while TCRdb's copy carries only in-frame clones and drops some. Of around 150,000 clones listed, around nine tenths are singletons. Sequenced material: peripheral blood. The source of these receptors is a woman in her 70s with COVID-19, enrolled during active disease.

The V and J genes are TRBV21-1 and TRBJ2-1; the table names TRBD2, a call not compared with the DNA. TRBV21-1 is labeled a pseudogene. This CDR3 contains 16 residues. For the CDR3, the DNA is TGTGCCAGCAGCCTGTTGGTTGAGAGCTCCTACAATGAGCAGTTCTTC. Translated: CASSLLVESSYNEQFF.

The V call is TRBV18, the J call TRBJ2-7; possibly TRBD2 for D (6 bases). This CDR3 contains 15 residues. Germline values: CDR1 KGHSH, CDR2 LQKENI. Trimming removed 5 bases from V and 6 bases from J, with 20 bases in between. CDR3 residues: CASSGLSGGRREQYF. CDR3 in DNA: TGTGCCAGCTCAGGTCTTTCCGGGGGTCGACGCGAGCAGTACTTC.

The chain combines TRBV5-4 with TRBJ2-1, with unresolved D. Germline V gene sequence: CDR1 SGHNT, CDR2 YYREEE (reference sequence). Trimming took off 4 bases at V and 6 bases at J, with 8 bases between the two ends. This CDR3 has 12 amino acids. CDR3 protein: CASSGTGNEQFF. DNA of the CDR3: TGTGCCAGCAGCGGAACGGGCAATGAGCAGTTCTTC.

V gene TRBV18 combines with J gene TRBJ2-7; D is possibly TRBD1 (6 bases). Germline values: CDR1 KGHSH, CDR2 LQKENI. The V end was cut by 6 bases, the J end by 3 bases, with 9 bases between. The CDR3 covers 12 residues. The chain's CDR3 is CASSRDNYEQYF. The CDR3 coding sequence is TGTGCCAGCTCCCGGGACAACTACGAGCAGTACTTC.

This chain connects TRBV5-1 to TRBJ2-7; D unclear. Per the germline V gene, CDR1 is SGHRS and CDR2 is YFSETQ. CDR3 length: 17 amino acids. Trimming stripped 0 bases from V and 0 bases from J, with 16 bases between. The CDR3 loop is CASSLAPIGGASYEQYF. The CDR3, as DNA: TGCGCCAGCAGCTTGGCCCCAATTGGTGGAGCCTCCTACGAGCAGTACTTC.

The chain has TRBV2 and TRBJ2-2; 8 positions agree with TRBD1. Trimming removed 3 bases from V and 2 bases from J; junction bases left unmatched: 5. The CDR3 is 16 residues long. Germline V gene sequence: CDR1 SNHLY, CDR2 FYNNEI. DNA for the CDR3: TGTGCCAGCAGTGATGGACAGGGCCTTAACACCGGGGAGCTGTTTTTT. Residues: CASSDGQGLNTGELFF. The full variable domain, its missing parts supplied by reference TRBV2 and TRBJ2-2, is EPEVTQTPSHQVTQMGQEVILRCVPISNHLYFYWYRQILGQKVEFLVSFYNNEISEKSEIFDDQFSVERPDGSNFTLKIRSTKLEDSAMYFCASSDGQGLNTGELFFGEGSRLTVL.

The chain employs TRBV6-4 and TRBJ2-1; 8 bases line up with TRBD2. Germline assignment: CDR1 MRHNA and CDR2 SNTAGT. The CDR3 is 15 residues long. Losses at the gene ends were 7 bases for V and 4 bases for J; bases not matched to a gene: 9. CDR3: CASTVEAGAYNEQFF. The CDR3 coding sequence is TGTGCCAGCACCGTCGAAGCGGGGGCGTACAATGAGCAGTTCTTC.

The chain combines TRBV29-1 with TRBJ2-1; TRBD1 matches 7 bases. With 6 bases clipped from V and 8 bases from J, the junction kept 7 bases outside the gene matches. This CDR3 is 12 amino acids long. CDR1 is SQVTM, CDR2 ANQGSEA, per germline. The CDR3 DNA reads as TGCAGCGTCGAACAGGGGAGCGATGAGCAGTTCTTC. It encodes CSVEQGSDEQFF.

The chain carries TRBV5-1 and TRBJ1-1; maybe TRBD1 (6 bases). The CDR3 has 13 residues. Germline lookup yields CDR1 SGHRS and CDR2 YFSETQ. Trimming cost V 3 bases and J 3 bases, with 9 bases left between them. The CDR3 nucleotides read TGCGCCAGCAGCTCAGCAGGGGACACTGAAGCTTTCTTT. Translation: CASSSAGDTEAFF. Combining the CDR3 with reference TRBV5-1 and TRBJ1-1 gives the whole variable domain KAGVTQTPRYLIKTRGQQVTLSCSPISGHRSVSWYQQTPGQGLQFLFEYFSETQRNKGNFPGRFSGRQFSNSRSEMNVSTLELGDSALYLCASSSAGDTEAFFGQGTRLTVV.

This chain connects TRBV29-1 to TRBJ2-7; 10 bases align to TRBD2. The ends lost 4 bases at V and 2 bases at J; junction bases unmatched: 8. The CDR3 covers 15 residues. Germline values: CDR1 SQVTM, CDR2 ANQGSEA. CDR3 nucleotide sequence: TGCAGCGTTGTGTCTGGACTAGCGGCCCCCTACGAGCAGTACTTC. Translating gives CSVVSGLAAPYEQYF.

The chain joins TRBV18 to TRBJ2-5; perhaps TRBD1 as D (7 bases). Trimming cost V 0 bases and J 3 bases, with 11 bases left between them. CDR1 is KGHSH, CDR2 LQKENI, per germline. The CDR3 covers 15 residues. The CDR3 spells CASSPPVRGEETQYF. Written as DNA, the CDR3 is TGTGCCAGCTCACCACCTGTCAGGGGGGAAGAGACCCAGTACTTC.

This clone occurred once. The V call is TRBV19, the J call TRBJ2-5; the D gene is possibly TRBD2 (6 bases). Germline V gene sequence: CDR1 LNHDA, CDR2 SQIVND (reference sequence). The ends were cut back, 1 base at V and 5 bases at J, with 14 bases in the middle. The CDR3 is 15 residues long. CDR3 in amino acids: CASSIGSWGVETQYF. The CDR3 DNA is TGTGCCAGTAGTATAGGTTCCTGGGGGGTGGAGACCCAGTACTTC.

This sequence joins TRBV9 and TRBJ2-3; D possibly corresponds to TRBD2 (6 bases). This CDR3 region has 14 residues. V shed 4 bases and J shed 3 bases, with 12 bases lying between them. CDR1 is SGDLS and CDR2 is YYNGEE in the germline V gene. The CDR3 coding sequence is TGTGCCAGCAGCCGGGGGTTGGGTACAGATACGCAGTATTTT. This gives the protein CASSRGLGTDTQYF.

The chain recombines TRBV30 with TRBJ1-3; TRBD1 aligns across 8 bases. The CDR3 has 17 residues. The germline CDR1 and CDR2 sequences are GTSNPN and SVGIG (reference sequence). V lost 5 bases to trimming and J lost 7 bases; unmatched junction nucleotides: 19. In DNA, the CDR3 is TGTGCCTGGGGGGGCGACCGGACAGGGAGAAGGAGGAACACCATATATTTT. This gives the protein CAWGGDRTGRRRNTIYF. The full variable domain, its missing parts supplied by reference TRBV30 and TRBJ1-3, is SQTIHQWPATLVQPVGSPLSLECTVEGTSNPNLYWYRQAAGRGLQLLFYSVGIGQISSEVPQNLSASRPQDRQFILSSKKLLLSDSGFYLCAWGGDRTGRRRNTIYFGEGSWLTVV.

The J gene is TRBJ2-7, the V gene TRBV28, with a possible D match to TRBD1 (6 bases). This CDR3 is 14 amino acids long. The germline gives CDR1 MDHEN, CDR2 SYDVKM. The V end was cut by 1 base, the J end by 4 bases, with 11 bases between. CDR3 in amino acids: CASSLYTGMYEQYF. Written as DNA, the CDR3 is TGTGCCAGCAGTTTATATACAGGGATGTACGAGCAGTACTTC.

The V gene is TRBV6-1, the J gene TRBJ2-1; D remains unclear. V lost 4 bases and J 0 bases, leaving 13 bases between the germline ends. The CDR3 has 16 residues. Germline CDR1 reads MNHNS; CDR2 reads SASEGT. CDR3 DNA: TGTGCCAGCAGTGGACTGGTCCCGAGCTCCTACAATGAGCAGTTCTTC. This translates into CASSGLVPSSYNEQFF.

The chain uses TRBV18 and TRBJ1-1, with 9 positions matching TRBD1. J gave up 6 bases and V 2 bases, and 1 base lay outside the gene matches. Germline V gene data show CDR1 as KGHSH and CDR2 as LQKENI. The CDR3 sequence is 13 residues long. The CDR3 DNA reads TGTGCCAGCTCACCAGGGACAGGGTCTGAAGCTTTCTTT. It yields the protein CASSPGTGSEAFF. Based on the CDR3 plus reference TRBV18 and TRBJ1-1, the full variable domain is NAGVMQNPRHLVRRRGQEARLRCSPMKGHSHVYWYRQLPEEGLKFMVYLQKENIIDESGMPKERFSAEFPKEGPSILRIQQVVRGDSAAYFCASSPGTGSEAFFGQGTRLTVV.

The chain uses TRBV5-6 and TRBJ2-4; D is perhaps TRBD1 (5 bases). The ends were cut back, 4 bases at V and 0 bases at J, with 8 bases in the middle. The CDR3 is 14 residues long. Germline loops: CDR1 SGHDT, CDR2 YYEEEE. The CDR3 nucleotides read TGTGCCAGCAGCACAACAGGAGCCAAAAACATTCAGTACTTC. It translates to CASSTTGAKNIQYF. The whole variable domain, remainder taken from reference TRBV5-6 and TRBJ2-4, is DAGVTQSPTHLIKTRGQQVTLRCSPKSGHDTVSWYQQALGQGPQFIFQYYEEEERQRGNFPDRFSGHQFPNYSSELNVNALLLGDSALYLCASSTTGAKNIQYFGAGTRLSVL.